This T cell receptor (beta chain) emerged from a study of blood T cell repertoires in COVID-19. Study overall: Sources were T cells, B-cell-depleted T cells, or PBMCs; the material itself was cDNA or gDNA.

In the source study's methods: Amplification from reference gene primers served as the basis for estimated nucleated cell counts. Only in-frame clones appear in the TCRdb table, and some are missing; sequencing was by immunoSEQ multiplex PCR. The V and J calls and clone size were taken over from that table, and D and trimming were inferred from the DNA. The table lists roughly 570,000 clones, around nine tenths of them singletons. Patients from Seattle were sampled longitudinally, starting during active infection. This CDR3 has 15 amino acids. The V gene end was trimmed by 1 base and the J gene end by 5 bases; junction bases not matched to a gene: 3. Germline V gives CDR1 SGDLS, CDR2 YYNGEE.

The specimen sequenced was peripheral blood. This TCR came from a woman between 50 and 59 years old with COVID-19, enrolled during active disease. This rearrangement joins TRBV9 to TRBJ2-2; the match to TRBD1 covers 9 bases. The CDR3 DNA follows: TGTGCCAGCAGCGTAACAGGGGGCTGGACCGGGGAGCTGTTTTTT. Its translation: CASSVTGGWTGELFF.